Described below is a single T cell receptor beta chain sequence and its context. The source of the sample is a study of blood T cell repertoires in COVID-19. Some clones are missing from TCRdb's copy, which holds only in-frame ones; the method was immunoSEQ multiplex PCR. The sample holds some 88,000 clones, roughly nine tenths seen once. Trimming took off 7 bases at V and 1 base at J, with 13 bases between the two ends. Germline CDR1 reads MNHNY; CDR2 reads SVGAGI (reference sequence). This CDR3 has 14 amino acids. Sample: peripheral blood. The clonotype originates from a human donor with active COVID-19. The donor label of this sample is uncertain. The V call is TRBV6-6, the J call TRBJ2-5; perhaps TRBD2 as D (6 bases). This CDR3 reads CASTTGLFQETQYF. Written as DNA, the CDR3 is TGTGCCAGCACCACGGGACTCTTCCAAGAGACCCAGTACTTC.